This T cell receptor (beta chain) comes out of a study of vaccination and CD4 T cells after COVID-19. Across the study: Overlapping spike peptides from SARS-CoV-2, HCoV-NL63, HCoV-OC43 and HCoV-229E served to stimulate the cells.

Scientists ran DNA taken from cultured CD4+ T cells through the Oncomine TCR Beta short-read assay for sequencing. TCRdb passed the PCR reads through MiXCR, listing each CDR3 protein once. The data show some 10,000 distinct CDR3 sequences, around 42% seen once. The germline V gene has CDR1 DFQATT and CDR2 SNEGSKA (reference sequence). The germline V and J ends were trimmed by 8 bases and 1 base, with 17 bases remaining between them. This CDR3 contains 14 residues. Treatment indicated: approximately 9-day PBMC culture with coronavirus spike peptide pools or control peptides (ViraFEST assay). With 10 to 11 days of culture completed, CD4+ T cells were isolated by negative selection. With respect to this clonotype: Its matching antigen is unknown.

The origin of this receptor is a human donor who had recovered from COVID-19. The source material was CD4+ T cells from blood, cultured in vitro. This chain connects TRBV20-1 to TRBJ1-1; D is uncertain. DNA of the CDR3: TGCAGTCCCGTCGCAGGAACTCCGAACACTGAAGCTTTCTTT. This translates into CSPVAGTPNTEAFF.